The T cell receptor beta chain described here comes from a study of blood T cell repertoires in COVID-19. Background on the study: The cDNA or gDNA used as material had been derived from T cells, B-cell-depleted T cells, or PBMCs.

The authors' processing: Researchers report that nucleated cell counts were estimated from reference gene primer amplification. The repertoire was sequenced with immunoSEQ multiplex PCR; TCRdb's copy has only in-frame clones and lacks some. Clone size and V and J calls were adopted from that table, with D and trimming inferred from the DNA. This sample has 120,000 to 150,000 clones, with approximately 85% found just once. The germline V gene encodes CDR1 LGHDT and CDR2 YNNKEL (reference sequence). The CDR3 is 15 residues long. V was shortened by 2 bases and J by 6 bases, with 16 bases between the two germline ends.

Sequencing was performed on peripheral blood. V gene TRBV3-1 (or the pseudogene TRBV3-2) combines with J gene TRBJ1-2, with a tentative D call TRBD1 (6 bases). The clonotype was recovered from a human donor with acute or convalescent COVID-19. The donor label of this sample is uncertain. This CDR3 is CASSQIDRLGDGYTF. DNA for the CDR3: TGTGCCAGCAGCCAAATCGACAGGCTTGGGGATGGCTACACCTTC.